Listed below are T cell receptor beta chains from one sample, sequenced in a study of T-cell memory formation after mild COVID-19. TCRdb reprocessed the 5' RACE reads with MiXCR, giving one entry per CDR3 protein. The sample has about 110,000 distinct CDR3 sequences, roughly 12% seen once. Sequencing used PBMCs or a T cell subset sorted from them (not recorded which). The receptor set was obtained from an adult woman who had mild COVID-19 (a few samples of this study predate the infection). Cell type and time point are not known. Each CDR3 is given with its conserved first and last residue. Fields, in order: V gene, CDR3 length, D gene, clone size, J gene, CDR3 protein, CDR3 DNA. D genes are given only for firm matches. Clone size is given for some rows only: seen once, a few or many times, or a class if the clone is expanded.

v_call: TRBV7-3
cdr3_length: 15
d_call: .
clone_size: many
j_call: TRBJ2-3
cdr3_aa: CASSLIPTGADTQYF
cdr3_nt: TGTGCCAGCAGCTTAATCCCCACAGGAGCAGATACGCAGTATTTT

v_call: TRBV20-1
cdr3_length: 11
d_call: .
clone_size: few
j_call: TRBJ2-7
cdr3_aa: CSAREVYEQYF
cdr3_nt: TGCAGTGCTAGAGAAGTCTACGAGCAGTACTTC

v_call: TRBV12-3/TRBV12-4
cdr3_length: 13
d_call: .
clone_size: .
j_call: TRBJ2-2
cdr3_aa: CASSYLDSWELFF
cdr3_nt: TGTGCCAGCAGCTATCTGGACAGTTGGGAGCTGTTTTTT

v_call: TRBV5-1
cdr3_length: 15
d_call: .
clone_size: few
j_call: TRBJ1-1
cdr3_aa: CASSGGRGVNTEAFF
cdr3_nt: TGCGCCAGCAGCGGGGGTAGGGGAGTGAACACTGAAGCTTTCTTT

v_call: TRBV20-1
cdr3_length: 13
d_call: .
clone_size: .
j_call: TRBJ2-7
cdr3_aa: CSASRVAGYEQYF
cdr3_nt: TGCAGTGCTAGTAGGGTAGCTGGTTACGAGCAGTACTTC

v_call: TRBV29-1
cdr3_length: 15
d_call: TRBD1
clone_size: .
j_call: TRBJ2-5
cdr3_aa: CSVEHRGLPSETQYF
cdr3_nt: TGCAGCGTTGAACACAGGGGCCTCCCCTCGGAGACCCAGTACTTC

v_call: TRBV7-9
cdr3_length: 13
d_call: TRBD1
clone_size: .
j_call: TRBJ2-3
cdr3_aa: CASRTGGTDTQYF
cdr3_nt: TGTGCCAGCAGAACAGGGGGCACAGATACGCAGTATTTT

v_call: TRBV6-5
cdr3_length: 15
d_call: TRBD2
clone_size: few
j_call: TRBJ2-2
cdr3_aa: CASGAGLDFAGELFF
cdr3_nt: TGTGCCAGCGGTGCGGGACTAGATTTTGCCGGGGAGCTGTTTTTT

v_call: TRBV5-1
cdr3_length: 15
d_call: .
clone_size: few
j_call: TRBJ2-3
cdr3_aa: CASSTRERSTDTQYF
cdr3_nt: TGCGCCAGCAGTACGAGGGAAAGAAGCACAGATACGCAGTATTTT

v_call: TRBV19
cdr3_length: 14
d_call: .
clone_size: .
j_call: TRBJ1-5
cdr3_aa: CASSISGGNQPQHF
cdr3_nt: TGTGCCAGTAGTATCTCGGGGGGGAATCAGCCCCAGCATTTT

v_call: TRBV20-1
cdr3_length: 18
d_call: TRBD2
clone_size: few
j_call: TRBJ2-1
cdr3_aa: CSARGLAGGSSSYNEQFF
cdr3_nt: TGCAGTGCTAGAGGATTAGCGGGAGGGTCGAGCTCCTACAATGAGCAGTTCTTC

v_call: TRBV6-5
cdr3_length: 15
d_call: TRBD2
clone_size: few
j_call: TRBJ2-7
cdr3_aa: CASSAGTSGPYEQYF
cdr3_nt: TGTGCCAGCAGTGCCGGGACTAGCGGACCCTACGAGCAGTACTTC

v_call: TRBV2
cdr3_length: 14
d_call: .
clone_size: medium-sized
j_call: TRBJ2-1
cdr3_aa: CASRGEGSYNEQFF
cdr3_nt: TGTGCCAGCAGGGGAGAGGGGTCCTACAATGAGCAGTTCTTC

v_call: TRBV11-2
cdr3_length: 20
d_call: TRBD1
clone_size: .
j_call: TRBJ2-6
cdr3_aa: CASSSQDPGQGASGANVLTF
cdr3_nt: TGTGCCAGCAGCTCGCAAGATCCGGGACAGGGGGCTTCTGGGGCCAACGTCCTGACTTTC

v_call: TRBV5-1
cdr3_length: 14
d_call: .
clone_size: .
j_call: TRBJ2-7
cdr3_aa: CASSGDPTPYEQYF
cdr3_nt: TGCGCCAGCAGCGGGGACCCTACCCCCTACGAGCAGTACTTC

v_call: TRBV3-1
cdr3_length: 15
d_call: .
clone_size: .
j_call: TRBJ2-7
cdr3_aa: CASSHPRGGSYEQYF
cdr3_nt: TGTGCCAGCAGCCACCCCAGGGGGGGATCCTACGAGCAGTACTTC

v_call: TRBV7-3
cdr3_length: 13
d_call: .
clone_size: few
j_call: TRBJ2-1
cdr3_aa: CASSLITPSEQFF
cdr3_nt: TGTGCCAGCAGCTTAATTACTCCCTCTGAGCAGTTCTTC

v_call: TRBV23-1
cdr3_length: 16
d_call: .
clone_size: few
j_call: TRBJ2-3
cdr3_aa: CASSQSGAGTTDTQYF
cdr3_nt: TGCGCCAGCAGTCAATCGGGGGCGGGGACAACAGATACGCAGTATTTT

v_call: TRBV4-1
cdr3_length: 16
d_call: .
clone_size: .
j_call: TRBJ2-1
cdr3_aa: CASSQDFPVSYNEQFF
cdr3_nt: TGCGCCAGCAGCCAAGATTTCCCCGTCTCCTACAATGAGCAGTTCTTC

v_call: TRBV24-1
cdr3_length: 14
d_call: .
clone_size: .
j_call: TRBJ2-1
cdr3_aa: CATSDYSSYNEQFF
cdr3_nt: TGTGCCACCAGTGATTATTCCTCTTACAATGAGCAGTTCTTC

v_call: TRBV4-1
cdr3_length: 13
d_call: .
clone_size: few
j_call: TRBJ2-1
cdr3_aa: CASSLIQDNEQFF
cdr3_nt: TGCGCCAGCAGCCTGATACAGGACAATGAGCAGTTCTTC

v_call: TRBV24-1
cdr3_length: 14
d_call: .
clone_size: .
j_call: TRBJ1-2
cdr3_aa: CATSDNGGAYGYTF
cdr3_nt: TGTGCCACCAGTGATAATGGGGGCGCGTATGGCTACACCTTC

v_call: TRBV4-2
cdr3_length: 15
d_call: .
clone_size: .
j_call: TRBJ1-2
cdr3_aa: CASSQEYGGDYGYTF
cdr3_nt: TGTGCCAGCAGCCAAGAATATGGGGGTGACTATGGCTACACCTTC

v_call: TRBV4-2
cdr3_length: 14
d_call: .
clone_size: .
j_call: TRBJ1-1
cdr3_aa: CASSQPDWEGKAFF
cdr3_nt: TGTGCCAGCAGCCAGCCCGACTGGGAGGGGAAAGCTTTCTTT

v_call: TRBV19
cdr3_length: 18
d_call: .
clone_size: .
j_call: TRBJ2-1
cdr3_aa: CASSIGGGGLLDYNEQFF
cdr3_nt: TGTGCCAGTAGTATAGGAGGGGGGGGGCTCCTAGACTACAATGAGCAGTTCTTC

v_call: TRBV24-1
cdr3_length: 17
d_call: TRBD1
clone_size: few
j_call: TRBJ2-5
cdr3_aa: CATSIRAGQGARETQYF
cdr3_nt: TGTGCCACCAGTATCCGAGCGGGACAGGGGGCTCGAGAGACCCAGTACTTC

v_call: TRBV5-5
cdr3_length: 16
d_call: TRBD1
clone_size: once
j_call: TRBJ1-1
cdr3_aa: CASMPTGTGVNTEAFF
cdr3_nt: TGTGCCAGCATGCCAACCGGGACAGGTGTTAACACTGAAGCTTTCTTT

v_call: TRBV28
cdr3_length: 15
d_call: TRBD1
clone_size: few
j_call: TRBJ2-7
cdr3_aa: CASGDSGQGEDEQYF
cdr3_nt: TGTGCCAGCGGAGATTCGGGACAGGGGGAAGACGAGCAGTACTTC

v_call: TRBV12-3/TRBV12-4
cdr3_length: 13
d_call: .
clone_size: .
j_call: TRBJ2-7
cdr3_aa: CASSPGTSEEQYF
cdr3_nt: TGTGCCAGCAGTCCGGGGACTTCGGAAGAGCAGTACTTC

v_call: TRBV6-6
cdr3_length: 12
d_call: .
clone_size: few
j_call: TRBJ2-2
cdr3_aa: CASSYSDRELFF
cdr3_nt: TGTGCCAGCAGTTACTCGGACCGGGAGCTGTTTTTT

v_call: TRBV4-3
cdr3_length: 15
d_call: .
clone_size: .
j_call: TRBJ2-3
cdr3_aa: CASSQDRLRADTQYF
cdr3_nt: TGCGCCAGCAGCCAAGACCGGCTTAGGGCAGATACGCAGTATTTT

v_call: TRBV20-1
cdr3_length: 19
d_call: TRBD2
clone_size: many
j_call: TRBJ2-1
cdr3_aa: CSARGTSGTSPSTLFEQFF
cdr3_nt: TGCAGTGCTAGAGGGACTAGCGGGACCTCCCCCTCTACCTTGTTTGAGCAGTTCTTC

v_call: TRBV5-5
cdr3_length: 16
d_call: TRBD2
clone_size: .
j_call: TRBJ2-7
cdr3_aa: CASRPASGSLVYEQYF
cdr3_nt: TGTGCATCTCGGCCGGCTAGCGGGAGTTTGGTCTACGAGCAGTACTTC

v_call: TRBV7-9
cdr3_length: 13
d_call: .
clone_size: .
j_call: TRBJ2-5
cdr3_aa: CASSLRLGETQYF
cdr3_nt: TGTGCCAGCAGCTTAAGGTTGGGAGAGACCCAGTACTTC

v_call: TRBV7-6
cdr3_length: 14
d_call: .
clone_size: many
j_call: TRBJ2-7
cdr3_aa: CASSLGEGNYEQYF
cdr3_nt: TGTGCCAGCAGCTTAGGCGAAGGGAACTACGAGCAGTACTTC

v_call: TRBV4-2
cdr3_length: 15
d_call: TRBD1
clone_size: .
j_call: TRBJ1-1
cdr3_aa: CASSSRTGMNTEAFF
cdr3_nt: TGTGCCAGCAGCTCTAGGACAGGGATGAACACTGAAGCTTTCTTT

v_call: TRBV20-1
cdr3_length: 15
d_call: .
clone_size: .
j_call: TRBJ2-7
cdr3_aa: CSANVWGRVNYEQYF
cdr3_nt: TGCAGTGCTAACGTATGGGGCAGGGTTAACTACGAGCAGTACTTC

v_call: TRBV7-9
cdr3_length: 15
d_call: .
clone_size: few
j_call: TRBJ2-7
cdr3_aa: CASSSPASPFYEQYF
cdr3_nt: TGTGCCAGCAGCTCCCCTGCGAGTCCTTTCTACGAGCAGTACTTC

v_call: TRBV3-1
cdr3_length: 14
d_call: .
clone_size: .
j_call: TRBJ1-1
cdr3_aa: CASSQVTQPPEAFF
cdr3_nt: TGTGCCAGCAGCCAAGTTACTCAACCCCCTGAAGCTTTCTTT

v_call: TRBV12-3/TRBV12-4
cdr3_length: 15
d_call: .
clone_size: .
j_call: TRBJ2-3
cdr3_aa: CASSPIARTTDTQYF
cdr3_nt: TGTGCCAGCAGCCCGATAGCCAGGACCACAGATACGCAGTATTTT

v_call: TRBV3-1
cdr3_length: 16
d_call: .
clone_size: .
j_call: TRBJ1-3
cdr3_aa: CASGDLAGLTGNTIYF
cdr3_nt: TGTGCCAGCGGCGATCTCGCAGGGCTGACTGGAAACACCATATATTTT

v_call: TRBV19
cdr3_length: 13
d_call: .
clone_size: .
j_call: TRBJ2-3
cdr3_aa: CASSQSLTDTQYF
cdr3_nt: TGTGCCAGTAGTCAGTCCCTAACAGATACGCAGTATTTT